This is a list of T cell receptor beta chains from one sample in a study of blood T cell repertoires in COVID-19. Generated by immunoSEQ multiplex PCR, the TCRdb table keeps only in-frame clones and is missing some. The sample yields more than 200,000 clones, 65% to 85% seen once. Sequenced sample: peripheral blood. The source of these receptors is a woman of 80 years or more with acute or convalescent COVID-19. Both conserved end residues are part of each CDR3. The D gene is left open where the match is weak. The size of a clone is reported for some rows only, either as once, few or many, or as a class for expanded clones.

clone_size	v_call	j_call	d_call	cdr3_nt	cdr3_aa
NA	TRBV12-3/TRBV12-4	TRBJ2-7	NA	TGTGCCAGCAGTTTACTCAGGGGCTACGAGCAGTACTTC	CASSLLRGYEQYF
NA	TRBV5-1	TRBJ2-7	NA	TGCGCCAGCAGCCCTGGGCCGAGCTACGAGCAGTACTTC	CASSPGPSYEQYF
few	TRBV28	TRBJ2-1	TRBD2	TGTGCCAGCAGTTCCGCCGGACTAGCGGGAATTAATGAGCAGTTCTTC	CASSSAGLAGINEQFF
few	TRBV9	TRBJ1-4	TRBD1	TGTGCCAGCAGCGAGAGCCCCGGGACAGCTAATGAAAAACTGTTTTTT	CASSESPGTANEKLFF
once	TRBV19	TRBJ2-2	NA	TGTGCCAGTAGTACAGTGGGGGGAACCGGGGAGCTGTTTTTT	CASSTVGGTGELFF
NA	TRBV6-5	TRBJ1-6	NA	TGTGCCAGCAGTTACGCCCGGGACACCCAAAATTCACCCCTCCACTTT	CASSYARDTQNSPLHF
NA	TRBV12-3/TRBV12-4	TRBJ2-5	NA	TGTGCCAGCAGCCTATTAGAGACCCAGTACTTC	CASSLLETQYF
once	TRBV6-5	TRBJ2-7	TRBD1	TGTGCCAGCAGTTACTCGTCGGACAGGAGAGAAAACGAGCAGTACTTC	CASSYSSDRRENEQYF
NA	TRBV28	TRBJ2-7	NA	TGTGCCAGCAGTTGGAAAGGGGGCTCCTACGAGCAGTACTTC	CASSWKGGSYEQYF
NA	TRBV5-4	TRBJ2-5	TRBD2	TGTGCCAGCAGCTTGTACAAGCGGGGGGTCCAAGAGACCCAGTACTTC	CASSLYKRGVQETQYF
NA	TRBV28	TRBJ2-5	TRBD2	TGTGCCAGCAGTTTATTTCCTAGCGGGAGGAGAGAGACCCAGTACTTC	CASSLFPSGRRETQYF
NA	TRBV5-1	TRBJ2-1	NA	TGCGCCAGCACCTCCAGAAGCTCCTACAATGAGCAGTTCTTC	CASTSRSSYNEQFF
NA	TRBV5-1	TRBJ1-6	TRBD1	TGCGCCAGCAGCTTGGCCCTGACAGGGGGCAATTCACCCCTCCACTTT	CASSLALTGGNSPLHF
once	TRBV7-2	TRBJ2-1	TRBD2	TGTGCCAGCAGCAAACTAGCGGGGGGAGACTACAATGAGCAGTTCTTC	CASSKLAGGDYNEQFF
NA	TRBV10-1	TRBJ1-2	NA	TGCGCCAGCAGTGAGGTAGCCAGGGATTACACCTTC	CASSEVARDYTF
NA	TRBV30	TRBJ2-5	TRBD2	TGTGCCTGGGCGGGGGGAGGCGGACAAGAGACCCAGTACTTC	CAWAGGGGQETQYF
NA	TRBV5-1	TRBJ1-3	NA	TGCGCCAGCAGCTTGACGATGACGGGTGGAAACACCATATATTTT	CASSLTMTGGNTIYF
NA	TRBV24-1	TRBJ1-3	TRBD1	TGTGCCACCAGTGTGATTAAGGGGACAGCTGGAAACACCATATATTTT	CATSVIKGTAGNTIYF
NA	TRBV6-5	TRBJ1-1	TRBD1	TGTGCCAGCAGTCCGACCCGGGACAGGAACACTGAAGCTTTCTTT	CASSPTRDRNTEAFF
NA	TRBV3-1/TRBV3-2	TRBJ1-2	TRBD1	TGTGCCAGCAGTCGAACCGGGACAGGGTATAACTATGGCTACACCTTC	CASSRTGTGYNYGYTF
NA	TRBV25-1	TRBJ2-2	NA	TGTGCCAGCAGTCGGGGTCCCGGGGAGCTGTTTTTT	CASSRGPGELFF
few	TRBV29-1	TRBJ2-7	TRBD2	TGCAGCGTGTGGGGGGGCGAGCAGTACTTC	CSVWGGEQYF
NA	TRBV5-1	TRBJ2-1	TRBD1	TGCGCCAGCAGATTCGCCGGGACAGAGCACAATGAGCAGTTCTTC	CASRFAGTEHNEQFF
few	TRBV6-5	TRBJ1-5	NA	TGTGCCAGCAGTTCCCAGGGTATTCAGCCCCAGCATTTT	CASSSQGIQPQHF
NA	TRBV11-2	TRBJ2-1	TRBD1	TGTGCCAGCAGCTCCAAGCCGGGACAGGGATACAATGAGCAGTTCTTC	CASSSKPGQGYNEQFF
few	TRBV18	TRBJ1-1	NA	TGTGCCAGCTCACCCGATCCGGGGAGCGCTGCTTTCTTT	CASSPDPGSAAFF
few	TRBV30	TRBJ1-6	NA	TGTGCCTGGGCCCAACAGAGTTCACCCCTCCACTTT	CAWAQQSSPLHF
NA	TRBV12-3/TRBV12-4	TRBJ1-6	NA	TGTGCCAGCACCCTAGGGGGTTCACCCCTCCACTTT	CASTLGGSPLHF
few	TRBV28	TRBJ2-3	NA	TGTGCCAGCAAGCAGCAGGACTCGACAGATACGCAGTATTTT	CASKQQDSTDTQYF
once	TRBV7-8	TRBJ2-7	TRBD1	TGTGCCAGCGTGGGACAGGGCTACGAGCAGTACTTC	CASVGQGYEQYF
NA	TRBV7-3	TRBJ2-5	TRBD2	TGTGCCAGCAGCCGAGGGCCTAGCGGGAGTTTGGAATCGGAGACCCAGTACTTC	CASSRGPSGSLESETQYF
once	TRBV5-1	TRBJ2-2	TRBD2	TGCGCCAGCAGCCTCCCGGGAGGGGCTAACACCGGGGAGCTGTTTTTT	CASSLPGGANTGELFF
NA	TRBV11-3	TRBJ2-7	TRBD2	TGTGCCAGCAGCTCATCCACCGGGACTACCCCCCGGGAGCAGTACTTC	CASSSSTGTTPREQYF
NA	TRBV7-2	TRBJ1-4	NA	TGTGCCAGCAGCTTAGAAGTCCCCCAATACGGAAAACTGTTTTTT	CASSLEVPQYGKLFF
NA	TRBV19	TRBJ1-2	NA	TGTGCCAGTAGTATATCCAGTACTAACTATGGCTACACCTTC	CASSISSTNYGYTF
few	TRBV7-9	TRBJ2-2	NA	TGTGCCAGCAGCCACAGGGCTAACACCGGGGAGCTGTTTTTT	CASSHRANTGELFF
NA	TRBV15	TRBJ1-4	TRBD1	TGTGCCACCAGCAGAGGGACAGGGACTAATGAAAAACTGTTTTTT	CATSRGTGTNEKLFF
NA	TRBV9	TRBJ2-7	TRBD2	TGTGCCAGCAGCGTTTCCCCGGGACTAGCGGGAGGCGAGCAGTACTTC	CASSVSPGLAGGEQYF
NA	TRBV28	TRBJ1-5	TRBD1	TGTGCCAGCCTCAGTGGGACAGGGTCTAATCAGCCCCAGCATTTT	CASLSGTGSNQPQHF
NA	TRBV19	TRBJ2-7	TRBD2	TGTGCCAGTAGTATAAGGCGGGGACTAGCGGGAAGGATGGACGAGCAGTACTTC	CASSIRRGLAGRMDEQYF
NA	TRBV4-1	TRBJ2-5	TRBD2	TGCGCCAGCAGCCAAGATCGGGGACTATTGTACCAAGAGACCCAGTACTTC	CASSQDRGLLYQETQYF
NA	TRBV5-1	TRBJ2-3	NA	TGCGCCAGCAGCAACTTAGGGGCCAGCACAGATACGCAGTATTTT	CASSNLGASTDTQYF
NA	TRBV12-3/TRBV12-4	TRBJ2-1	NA	TGTGCCAGCAGGCCAACCGGACTACCCAAGCAGTTCTTC	CASRPTGLPKQFF
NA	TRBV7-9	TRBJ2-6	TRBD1	TGTGCCAGCAGCTTAGGTTTAGGGCAGGGGGCGCTTGGGGCCAACGTCCTGACTTTC	CASSLGLGQGALGANVLTF
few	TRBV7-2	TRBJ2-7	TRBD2	TGTGCCAGCACCCCGGTCATCCTAGCGGGAGACTACGAGCAGTACTTC	CASTPVILAGDYEQYF
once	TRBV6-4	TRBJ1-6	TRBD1	TGTGCCAGCAGTGACTCCTATCGGACAGGGGTTTCACCCCTCCACTTT	CASSDSYRTGVSPLHF
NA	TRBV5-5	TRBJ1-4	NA	TGTGCCAGCAGCCAGATGGGGAGCGTAAATGAAAAACTGTTTTTT	CASSQMGSVNEKLFF
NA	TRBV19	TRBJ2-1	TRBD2	TGTGCCAGTAGTATGGGGACAGGGATAACTAGCGGGAGGGTGAGCTCCTACAATGAGCAGTTCTTC	CASSMGTGITSGRVSSYNEQFF
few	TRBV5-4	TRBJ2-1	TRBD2	TGTGCCAGCAGCCGAGGGACTAGCGGGACTGGTTCCTACAATGAGCAGTTCTTC	CASSRGTSGTGSYNEQFF
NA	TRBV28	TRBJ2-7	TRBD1	TGTGCCAGCAGTCGGACAGGACGGACTTCCTACGAGCAGTACTTC	CASSRTGRTSYEQYF
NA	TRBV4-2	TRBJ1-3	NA	TGTGCCAGCAGCCAAGCCAGCGGCAGGGGAACTGGAAACACCATATATTTT	CASSQASGRGTGNTIYF
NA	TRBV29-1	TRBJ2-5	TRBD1	TGCAGCGTTGGGACAGGCGGGGAGACCCAGTACTTC	CSVGTGGETQYF
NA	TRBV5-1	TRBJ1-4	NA	TGCGCCAGCAGCTTCGGGAGTCCAACTAATGAAAAACTGTTTTTT	CASSFGSPTNEKLFF
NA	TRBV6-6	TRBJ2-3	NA	TGTGCCAGCAGTTACTCGCTCGGGGGGCCACAAGATACGCAGTATTTT	CASSYSLGGPQDTQYF
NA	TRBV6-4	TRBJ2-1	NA	TGTGCCAGCATTCCCGAGGAGCAAGCGGACTACAATGAGCAGTTCTTC	CASIPEEQADYNEQFF
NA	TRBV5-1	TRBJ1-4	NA	TGCGCCAGCAGCTTGGTCTCGGGTTTTGGTGAAAAACTGTTTTTT	CASSLVSGFGEKLFF
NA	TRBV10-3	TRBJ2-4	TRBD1	TGTGCCATCAGTGAGGCAGACAGGGGGCTGACCAAAAACATTCAGTACTTC	CAISEADRGLTKNIQYF
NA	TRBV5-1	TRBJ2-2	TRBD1	TGCGCCAGCAGCTTGGAACAGGGGGCAGGGACCGGGGAGCTGTTTTTT	CASSLEQGAGTGELFF
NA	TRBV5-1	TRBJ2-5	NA	TGCGCCAGCAGCTTGCAGGGCTTAGAGACCCAGTACTTC	CASSLQGLETQYF